This T cell receptor beta chain was profiled in a study of T-cell reconstitution after alpha-beta-depleted transplantation in children. This clonotype occurred many times. Its target is not known. As it was prepared, the TCRbeta library received unique molecular identifiers. TCRdb passed the PCR reads through MiXCR, listing each CDR3 protein once. This repertoire shows 200,000 to 250,000 distinct CDR3 sequences, approximately 10% found once; its top ten account for roughly 30%. Whole-study findings and limits: Recipient T cells and thymic progenitors that survived gave rise to the high TCRbeta diversity observed at day 60 in some patients. Newly produced T cells mostly provided counts and TCRbeta diversity after one year, as hyperexpanded clones declined. Reported findings indicate that, about two months after transplant, alpha-beta T cells came from several hundred expanded clones, which were derived from non-depleted graft cells.

The CDR3 runs to 19 residues. The trim removed 1 base at V and 1 base at J, leaving 6 bases unmatched. CDR1 and CDR2 from the germline V gene are SGHVS and FQNEAQ. The material was PBMCs, obtained before TCRalphabeta/CD19-depleted stem cell transplant. The chain uses TRBV7-8 and TRBJ2-2; 13 bases fit TRBD2. This clonotype was sampled from a child younger than two with acute myeloid leukemia, due to receive a stem cell transplant. This chain's CDR3 is CASSLGWTSGRVNTGELFF. CDR3 nucleotides: TGTGCCAGCAGCTTAGGGTGGACTAGCGGGAGAGTGAACACCGGGGAGCTGTTTTTT.